One and the same sample provided the 22 T cell receptor beta chains below, sequenced in a study of identifying expanded T cells in peripheral blood. The protocol was immunoSEQ multiplex PCR, while the TCRdb copy is restricted to in-frame clones and leaves out a portion. This sample yields 100,000 to 150,000 clones, of which more than 75% are seen a single time; approximately 3% belongs to the top ten. Specimen: blood. These receptors came from a person aged 18-70 years in good health.

The chain has TRBV20-1 and TRBJ2-7, with D unresolved. Between the trimmed V and J ends, which lost 6 bases and 3 bases, there was a span of 9 bases. The CDR3 has 11 residues. CDR1 and CDR2 (germline): DFQATT, SNEGSKA (reference sequence). CDR3 loop: CSADDGYEQYF. The CDR3 bases are TGCAGTGCGGACGACGGCTACGAGCAGTACTTC.

The chain combines TRBV4-1 with TRBJ2-1; the match to TRBD2 covers 9 bases. The ends lost 1 base at V and 15 bases at J; junction bases unmatched: 13. Looked up from germline, CDR1 is MGHRA and CDR2 is YSYEKL. The CDR3 consists of 15 residues. The DNA for the CDR3 is TGCGCCAGCAGCCAAGGAATTATAGTAGCGGGGGTACCGTTCTTC. Its protein product is CASSQGIIVAGVPFF.

CDR3 DNA sequence: TGCGCCAGCAGCCGGATACCGACTAGCGGGGGGGGCACAGATACGCAGTATTTT. Protein product: CASSRIPTSGGGTDTQYF. This rearrangement joins TRBV5-1 to TRBJ2-3; TRBD2 aligns across 14 bases. The CDR3 runs to 18 residues. V dropped 4 bases and J dropped 1; count of bases not matched to a gene: 8. Per germline, CDR1 SGHRS and CDR2 YFSETQ. Full variable domain (rest looked up from reference TRBV5-1 and TRBJ2-3): KAGVTQTPRYLIKTRGQQVTLSCSPISGHRSVSWYQQTPGQGLQFLFEYFSETQRNKGNFPGRFSGRQFSNSRSEMNVSTLELGDSALYLCASSRIPTSGGGTDTQYFGPGTRLTVL.

The V and J genes are TRBV5-1 and TRBJ1-2; perhaps TRBD1 as D (5 bases). This CDR3 spans 17 amino acids. Germline loops: CDR1 SGHRS, CDR2 YFSETQ. The V end lost 4 bases, the J end lost 3 bases, and 22 bases lay between the germline ends. The CDR3 DNA sequence: TGCGCCAGCAGCAGGACTCCGGCGGGGGTTATTTACTATGGCTACACCTTC. Translated, it gives CASSRTPAGVIYYGYTF.

The chain uses TRBV29-1 and TRBJ1-2; 8 bases fit TRBD1. V lost 7 bases and J lost 7; bases outside the gene matches: 5. The CDR3 length is 11 residues. The germline gives CDR1 SQVTM, CDR2 ANQGSEA. The DNA of the CDR3 is TGCAGCGCAGCTGACAGGGGTGGCTACACCTTC. Its translation is CSAADRGGYTF.

V is TRBV6-5 and J is TRBJ1-4; the D gene is possibly TRBD1 (5 bases). Germline CDR1 and CDR2: MNHEY and SVGAGI. Trimming shortened V by 2 bases and J by 0 bases, and 7 bases separated the two germline ends. This CDR3 comprises 15 residues. The CDR3 reads CASSYEGATNEKLFF. DNA of the CDR3: TGTGCCAGCAGTTACGAAGGGGCAACTAATGAAAAACTGTTTTTT.

This rearrangement joins TRBV14 to TRBJ1-1, with 7 bases fitting TRBD1. Germline V CDR1 and CDR2: SGHDN, FVKESK. V was clipped by 1 base and J by 4 bases; unmatched bases: 3. This CDR3 is 14 amino acids long. CDR3 DNA sequence: TGTGCCAGCAGCCAAGCGAACAGGGGCACTGAAGCTTTCTTT. Its translation: CASSQANRGTEAFF.

The V call is TRBV2, the J call TRBJ2-5; possible D gene TRBD2, 7 bases. The CDR3 is 13 amino acids. The germline V gene has CDR1 SNHLY and CDR2 FYNNEI. V shed 8 bases and J shed 2 bases, with 12 bases lying between them. CDR3 bases: TGTGCCAGCCGGGGGGCCAGTCAAGAGACCCAGTACTTC. Translation gives CASRGASQETQYF.

CDR3 sequence reads: CASSLYSTNEKLFF. The CDR3 bases are TGTGCCAGCAGCCTATACAGCACTAATGAAAAACTGTTTTTT. The V call is TRBV6-5, the J call TRBJ1-4; D gene ambiguous. CDR3 length equals 14 residues. The ends were cut back, 6 bases at V and 2 bases at J, with 10 bases in the middle. The germline V gene encodes CDR1 MNHEY and CDR2 SVGAGI.

This clone came up a few times. The chain carries TRBV19 and TRBJ1-5; D remains ambiguous. V shed 2 bases and J shed 8 bases, with 16 bases lying between them. The germline V gene encodes CDR1 LNHDA and CDR2 SQIVND (reference sequence). CDR3 length equals 15 residues. The CDR3 bases are TGTGCCAGTAGTATACTTGACGGGAATAGTGAGCCCCAGCATTTT. It encodes CASSILDGNSEPQHF. Looking up the rest from reference TRBV19 and TRBJ1-5 gives the full variable domain: DGGITQSPKYLFRKEGQNVTLSCEQNLNHDAMYWYRQDPGQGLRLIYYSQIVNDFQKGDIAEGYSVSREKKESFPLTVTSAQKNPTAFYLCASSILDGNSEPQHFGDGTRLSIL.

V is TRBV19 and J is TRBJ2-5; D remains unclear. Trimming removed 5 bases from V and 2 bases from J, with 9 bases in between. Germline CDR1 reads LNHDA; CDR2 reads SQIVND (reference sequence). The CDR3 extends over 13 amino acids. DNA for the CDR3: TGTGCCAGTAGTGGGCCGGAGCAAGAGACCCAGTACTTC. Its protein product is CASSGPEQETQYF.

The rearrangement uses TRBV7-6 and TRBJ2-3; D unclear. V was pared by 1 base and J by 3 bases, with 5 bases between. Germline CDR1 and CDR2: SGHVS and FNYEAQ. CDR3 size: 13 residues. The CDR3 DNA follows: TGTGCCAGCAGCTTAGGGCGAACAGATACGCAGTATTTT. This translates into CASSLGRTDTQYF.

V usage is TRBV30 and J usage is TRBJ1-5, with D possibly matching TRBD1 (5 bases). With 3 bases removed from V and 9 bases from J, the gap between germline ends came to 18 bases. In germline, CDR1 is GTSNPN, CDR2 SVGIG (reference sequence). CDR3 size: 14 residues. CDR3 region: CAWSQGSIIMPQHF. The CDR3 coding sequence is TGTGCCTGGAGCCAGGGATCCATAATTATGCCCCAGCATTTT.

In this sample, this clone turned up once. V is TRBV29-1 and J is TRBJ1-1, with a tentative D call TRBD1 (5 bases). Trimming left V 4 bases short and J 4 bases short, with 16 bases between. Germline V gene sequence: CDR1 SQVTM, CDR2 ANQGSEA. The CDR3 length is 14 residues. The CDR3 region is CSVGSRGRSTEAFF. CDR3 bases: TGCAGCGTTGGATCCCGGGGCCGTTCCACTGAAGCTTTCTTT. Looking up the rest from reference TRBV29-1 and TRBJ1-1 gives the full variable domain: SAVISQKPSRDICQRGTSLTIQCQVDSQVTMMFWYRQQPGQSLTLIATANQGSEATYESGFVIDKFPISRPNLTFSTLTVSNMSPEDSSIYLCSVGSRGRSTEAFFGQGTRLTVV.

The chain is built from TRBV4-3 and TRBJ2-7; tentatively, D is TRBD1 (6 bases). Germline loops: CDR1 LGHNA, CDR2 YSLEER. Trimming left V 0 bases short and J 3 bases short, with 15 bases between. The CDR3 totals 16 residues. In nucleotides, the CDR3 is TGCGCCAGCAGCCAAGAGAAAGGGACATTAAGCTACGAGCAGTACTTC. Protein sequence: CASSQEKGTLSYEQYF.

This chain links TRBV10-3 with TRBJ2-1; D gene unclear. V gave up 2 bases and J gave up 6 bases, with 17 bases separating them. CDR1 is ENHRY and CDR2 is SYGVKD in the germline V gene. This CDR3 has 16 amino acids. CDR3 sequence: CAISERQITTFNEQFF. The CDR3 region has the DNA TGTGCCATCAGTGAGAGGCAGATCACCACGTTCAATGAGCAGTTCTTC.

The chain combines TRBV6-5 with TRBJ2-7; 7 positions match TRBD1. Trimming removed 6 bases from V and 5 bases from J; junction bases left unmatched: 4. CDR3 length: 12 residues. The germline V gene encodes CDR1 MNHEY and CDR2 SVGAGI. CDR3 in DNA: TGTGCCAGCAGAGGACAGGTAAACGAGCAGTACTTC. Translated, it gives CASRGQVNEQYF.

The V call is TRBV30, the J call TRBJ2-3; D gene ambiguous. This CDR3 is built from 12 residues. Between the trimmed V and J ends, which lost 3 bases and 10 bases, there was a span of 14 bases. From germline, CDR1 is GTSNPN and CDR2 SVGIG (reference sequence). The CDR3 nucleotides read TGTGCCTGGAGAAGCCCCCTGTTAGCGCAGTATTTT. Amino acid sequence: CAWRSPLLAQYF.

J is TRBJ2-1 and V is TRBV11-3, with 11 positions matching TRBD2. Germline V gives CDR1 SGHNT, CDR2 YENEEA. The CDR3 is 15 residues long. V dropped 5 bases and J dropped 7; count of bases not matched to a gene: 7. Written as DNA, the CDR3 is TGTGCCAGCAGCGTTAGCGGGGGGGCCGGAAATGAGCAGTTCTTC. The encoded protein is CASSVSGGAGNEQFF.

The CDR3 is CASSQGVGQHRKNQPQHF. The CDR3 coding sequence is TGCGCCAGCAGCCAAGGGGTCGGGCAGCACAGAAAGAATCAGCCCCAGCATTTT. V gene TRBV4-1 combines with J gene TRBJ1-5; no clear D. The CDR3 consists of 18 residues. The V gene lost 1 base and the J gene lost 4 bases, with 20 bases spanning the gap. Germline CDR1 is MGHRA and CDR2 is YSYEKL.

The chain joins TRBV7-8 to TRBJ1-4; D is unclear. V was shortened by 0 bases and J by 0 bases, with 2 bases between the two germline ends. This CDR3 is built from 14 residues. CDR1 and CDR2 (germline): SGHVS, FQNEAQ. The CDR3 loop reads CASSLAATNEKLFF. CDR3 coding DNA: TGTGCCAGCAGCTTAGCAGCAACTAATGAAAAACTGTTTTTT.

This sequence joins TRBV11-3 and TRBJ2-7; D is perhaps TRBD1 (6 bases). CDR3 length: 14 amino acids. V was clipped by 5 bases and J by 4 bases, with 15 bases between them. Germline lookup yields CDR1 SGHNT and CDR2 YENEEA. The CDR3 DNA follows: TGTGCCAGCAGCAACTACAGGGAACCTTACGAGCAGTACTTC. This codes for CASSNYREPYEQYF.